This T cell receptor beta chain was obtained from a study of T-cell reconstitution after alpha-beta-depleted transplantation in children. Trimming took 7 bases from V and 2 from J; bases not matched to a gene: 8. CDR1 and CDR2 (germline): DFQATT, SNEGSKA (reference sequence). The CDR3 spans 14 residues. This clonotype was seen many times. The antigen is not known. Molecular barcoding with unique molecular identifiers was used for the TCRbeta library. A single record per CDR3 protein comes from TCRdb applying MiXCR to the PCR reads. The sample comprises 450,000 to 550,000 distinct CDR3 sequences, roughly 11% of which are singletons, and 14% rests with the top ten. General study results and limits: Newly made T cells mostly supplied T-cell counts and diversity one year after transplant.

V usage is TRBV20-1 and J usage is TRBJ1-5; TRBD1 matches at 7 bases. This receptor was obtained from a female patient between 2 and 15 years old who had a stem cell transplant for aplastic anemia, so the T cells may come from the graft donor. The source material was PBMCs, mostly from graft donor cells, sampled 180 days after TCRalphabeta/CD19-depleted stem cell transplant. Here the CDR3 reads CSVQQGGGNQPQHF. The DNA for the CDR3 is TGCAGTGTTCAGCAGGGGGGTGGCAATCAGCCCCAGCATTTT.